Each of the 10 T cell receptor beta chains below was sequenced from the same sample in a study of preoperative IRX-2 immunotherapy in early breast cancer. Treatment denoted: preoperative locoregional IRX-2 cytokine immunotherapy. The method was immunoSEQ multiplex PCR; TCRdb's version includes in-frame clones alone and lacks a portion of them. The sample shows 25,000 or so clones, 75% to 90% of them seen only once. Here the sequenced sample was tumor tissue, taken after IRX-2 immunotherapy. These receptors were obtained from a human donor with breast cancer.

This clone was observed once. The V call is TRBV6-6, the J call TRBJ2-1, with 12 bases identical to TRBD2. The CDR3 covers 13 residues. The germline V gene encodes CDR1 MNHNY and CDR2 SVGAGI (reference sequence). V dropped 7 bases and J dropped 7; count of bases not matched to a gene: 2. DNA of the CDR3: TGTGCCAGCAAAACTAGCGGGGGGAATGAGCAGTTCTTC. Translating gives CASKTSGGNEQFF.

The chain joins TRBV7-2 to TRBJ2-3, with D hard to call. This CDR3 spans 12 amino acids. Germline CDR1 is SGHTA and CDR2 is FQGNSA. Trimming removed 2 bases from V and 3 bases from J, with 3 bases in between. CDR3 DNA: TGTGCCAGCAGCTTAAGTACAGATACGCAGTATTTT. Translated, it gives CASSLSTDTQYF.

J is TRBJ2-2 and V is TRBV29-1, with D possibly TRBD1 on 5 matching bases. CDR1 is SQVTM, CDR2 ANQGSEA, per germline. CDR3 length: 13 residues. V lost 4 bases and J 1 base, leaving 7 bases between the germline ends. For the CDR3, the DNA is TGCAGCGTTGGGACATTGAACACCGGGGAGCTGTTTTTT. Residues: CSVGTLNTGELFF.

This chain uses TRBV10-3 with TRBJ1-5, with D perhaps matching TRBD1 (5 bases). V was pared by 3 bases and J by 0 bases, with 6 bases between. CDR1 and CDR2 from the germline V gene are ENHRY and SYGVKD. The CDR3 is made up of 14 amino acids. CDR3 sequence reads: CAISEGVSNQPQHF. In DNA, the CDR3 is TGTGCCATCAGTGAAGGGGTTAGCAATCAGCCCCAGCATTTT.

V is TRBV7-8 and J is TRBJ2-6; tentatively, D is TRBD2 (6 bases). From germline, CDR1 is SGHVS and CDR2 FQNEAQ. The CDR3 is made up of 19 amino acids. V shed 5 bases and J shed 0 bases, with 20 bases lying between them. CDR3 loop: CASSAARRGLSSGANVLTF. DNA of the CDR3: TGTGCCAGCAGCGCCGCGAGGAGGGGTCTATCCTCTGGGGCCAACGTCCTGACTTTC. Based on the CDR3 plus reference TRBV7-8 and TRBJ2-6, the full variable domain is GAGVSQSPRYKVAKRGQDVALRCDPISGHVSLFWYQQALGQGPEFLTYFQNEAQLDKSGLPSDRFFAERPEGSVSTLKIQRTQQEDSAVYLCASSAARRGLSSGANVLTFGAGSRLTVL.

The chain couples TRBV27 to TRBJ1-1; D call uncertain. Deletions cut 0 bases from V and 4 bases from J, with 12 bases between. The CDR3 extends over 15 amino acids. CDR1 is MNHEY, CDR2 SMNVEV, per germline (reference sequence). CDR3 sequence (DNA): TGTGCCAGCAGTTTATCTTCATGGATGGGCACTGAAGCTTTCTTT. It translates to CASSLSSWMGTEAFF.

There are a few counts of this clone. The rearrangement joins TRBV11-3 to TRBJ2-5; possible D gene TRBD2, 5 bases. This CDR3 is built from 13 residues. CDR1 SGHNT and CDR2 YENEEA come from the germline V gene. V gave up 5 bases and J gave up 4 bases, with 11 bases separating them. The DNA of the CDR3 is TGTGCCAGCAGCCTAGCTCCGAGAGAGACCCAGTACTTC. It specifies CASSLAPRETQYF.

The chain carries TRBV19 and TRBJ2-2; a possible D gene is TRBD1 (5 bases). The ends were cut back, 1 base at V and 3 bases at J, with 9 bases in the middle. The CDR3 covers 15 residues. CDR1 is LNHDA, CDR2 SQIVND, per germline (reference sequence). CDR3 DNA: TGTGCCAGTAGTATAGGGCAGGGTGACACCGGGGAGCTGTTTTTT. Encoded protein: CASSIGQGDTGELFF.

The chain links TRBV29-1 to TRBJ1-1, with unresolved D. The CDR3 has 11 residues. Germline CDR1 and CDR2: SQVTM and ANQGSEA. The V and J ends lost 6 bases and 1 base respectively, with 6 bases between them. Written as DNA, the CDR3 is TGCAGCGTCAACGGGAACACTGAAGCTTTCTTT. This gives the protein CSVNGNTEAFF.

V is TRBV6-1 and J is TRBJ2-7, with D uncertain. The CDR3 runs to 17 residues. Trimming left V 2 bases short and J 3 bases short, with 20 bases between. CDR1 is MNHNS and CDR2 is SASEGT in the germline V gene. The CDR3 here is CASSETPRVKQLYEQYF. CDR3 nucleotides: TGTGCCAGCAGTGAAACCCCCCGAGTCAAGCAGCTCTACGAGCAGTACTTC.